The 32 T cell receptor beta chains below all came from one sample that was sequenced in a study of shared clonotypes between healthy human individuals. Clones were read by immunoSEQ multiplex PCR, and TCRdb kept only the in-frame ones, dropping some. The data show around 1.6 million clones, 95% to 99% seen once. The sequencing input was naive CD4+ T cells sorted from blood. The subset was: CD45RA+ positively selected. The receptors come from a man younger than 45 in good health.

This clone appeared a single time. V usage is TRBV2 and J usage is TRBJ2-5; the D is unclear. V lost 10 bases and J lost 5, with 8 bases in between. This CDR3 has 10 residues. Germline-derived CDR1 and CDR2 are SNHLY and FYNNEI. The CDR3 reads CATQRETQYF. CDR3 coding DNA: TGTGCCACCCAACGGGAGACCCAGTACTTC.

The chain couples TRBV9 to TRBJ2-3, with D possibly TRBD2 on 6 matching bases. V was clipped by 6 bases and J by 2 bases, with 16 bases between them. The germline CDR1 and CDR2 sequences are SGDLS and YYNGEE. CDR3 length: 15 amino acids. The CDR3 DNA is TGTGCCAGCAACTCCCCGGGGACTTCCACAGATACGCAGTATTTT. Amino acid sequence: CASNSPGTSTDTQYF.

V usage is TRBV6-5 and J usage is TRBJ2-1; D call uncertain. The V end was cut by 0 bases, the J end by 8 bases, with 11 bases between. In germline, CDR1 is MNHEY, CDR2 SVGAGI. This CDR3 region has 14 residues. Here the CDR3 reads CASSYSTVLYEQFF. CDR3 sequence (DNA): TGTGCCAGCAGTTACTCCACAGTACTATATGAGCAGTTCTTC.

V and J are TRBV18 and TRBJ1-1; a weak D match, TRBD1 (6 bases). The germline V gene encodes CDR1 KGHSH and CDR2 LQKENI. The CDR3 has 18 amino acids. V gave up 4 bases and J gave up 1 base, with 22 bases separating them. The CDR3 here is CASSHLDRPSRENTEAFF. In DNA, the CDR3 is TGTGCCAGCTCACACTTAGACAGGCCATCCCGGGAGAACACTGAAGCTTTCTTT.

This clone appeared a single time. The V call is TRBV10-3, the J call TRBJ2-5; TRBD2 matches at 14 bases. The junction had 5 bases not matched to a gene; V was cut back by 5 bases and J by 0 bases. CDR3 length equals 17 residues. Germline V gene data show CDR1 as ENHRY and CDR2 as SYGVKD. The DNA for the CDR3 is TGTGCCATCAGTTCCGGGACTAGCGGGAGAAACCAAGAGACCCAGTACTTC. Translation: CAISSGTSGRNQETQYF.

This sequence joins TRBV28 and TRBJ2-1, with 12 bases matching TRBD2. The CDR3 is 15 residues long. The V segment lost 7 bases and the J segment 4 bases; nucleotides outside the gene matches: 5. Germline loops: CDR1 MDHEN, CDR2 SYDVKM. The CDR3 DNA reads TGTGCCAGCAAAGGACTAGCGGGGCGATACAATGAGCAGTTCTTC. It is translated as CASKGLAGRYNEQFF.

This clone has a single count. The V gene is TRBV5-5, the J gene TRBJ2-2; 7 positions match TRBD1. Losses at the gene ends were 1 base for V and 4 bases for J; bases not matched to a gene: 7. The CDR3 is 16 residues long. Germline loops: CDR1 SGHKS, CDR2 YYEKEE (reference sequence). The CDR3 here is CASSLRQGGFTGELFF. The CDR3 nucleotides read TGTGCCAGCAGCTTGCGACAGGGTGGATTCACCGGGGAGCTGTTTTTT.

The CDR3 DNA sequence: TGTGCCAGCTCACCTTGGGAATCTGGCCAGCCCCAGCATTTT. Its protein is CASSPWESGQPQHF. V gene TRBV18 combines with J gene TRBJ1-5; D not certain. This CDR3 spans 14 amino acids. The germline V and J ends were trimmed by 3 bases and 7 bases, with 13 bases remaining between them. Per the germline V gene, CDR1 is KGHSH and CDR2 is LQKENI.

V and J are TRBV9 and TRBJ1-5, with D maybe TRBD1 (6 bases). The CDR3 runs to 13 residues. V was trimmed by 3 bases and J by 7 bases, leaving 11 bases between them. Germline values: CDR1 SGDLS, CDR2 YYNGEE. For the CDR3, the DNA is TGTGCCAGCAGCGGAGGTACAGGGCAGCCCCAGCATTTT. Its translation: CASSGGTGQPQHF.

The CDR3 region has the DNA TGTGCCAGCTCACTCAGTCTAGGAAAACAAGAGACCCAGTACTTC. Its translation is CASSLSLGKQETQYF. The chain couples TRBV18 to TRBJ2-5; D is unresolved. This CDR3 is built from 15 residues. Germline loops: CDR1 KGHSH, CDR2 LQKENI. V was clipped by 4 bases and J by 2 bases, with 14 bases between them.

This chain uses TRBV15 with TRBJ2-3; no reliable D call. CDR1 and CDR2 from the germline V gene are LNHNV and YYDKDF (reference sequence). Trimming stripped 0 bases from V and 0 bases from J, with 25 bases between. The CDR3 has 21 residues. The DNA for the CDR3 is TGTGCCACCAGCAGAGATGGGTTCCCTAGACGGGCAGACAATAGCACAGATACGCAGTATTTT. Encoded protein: CATSRDGFPRRADNSTDTQYF.

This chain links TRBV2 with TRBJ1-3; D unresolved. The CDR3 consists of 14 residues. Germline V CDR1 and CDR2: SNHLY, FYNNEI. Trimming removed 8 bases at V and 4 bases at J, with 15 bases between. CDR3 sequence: CASSITAAGNTIYF. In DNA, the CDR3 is TGTGCCAGCTCGATTACGGCCGCGGGAAACACCATATATTTT.

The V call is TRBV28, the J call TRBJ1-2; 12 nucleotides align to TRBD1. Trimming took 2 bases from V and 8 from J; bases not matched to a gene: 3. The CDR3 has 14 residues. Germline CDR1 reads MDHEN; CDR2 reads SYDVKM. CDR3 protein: CASSLVGTGGGYTF. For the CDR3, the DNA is TGTGCCAGCAGTTTAGTCGGGACAGGGGGCGGCTACACCTTC.

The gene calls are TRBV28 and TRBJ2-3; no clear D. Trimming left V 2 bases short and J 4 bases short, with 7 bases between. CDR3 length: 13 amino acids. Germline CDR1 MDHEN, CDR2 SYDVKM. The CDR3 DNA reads TGTGCCAGCAGTTTAGGCTTACCAGATACGCAGTATTTT. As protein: CASSLGLPDTQYF.

The CDR3 nucleotides are TGTGCCAGCAGTGATGTTCCCGGGGCGGGCAATCAGCCCCAGCATTTT. This sequence encodes CASSDVPGAGNQPQHF. The rearrangement joins TRBV6-1 to TRBJ1-5, with D possibly being TRBD1 (5 bases). The CDR3 runs 16 residues. V was pared by 3 bases and J by 2 bases, with 14 bases between. In germline, CDR1 is MNHNS, CDR2 SASEGT.

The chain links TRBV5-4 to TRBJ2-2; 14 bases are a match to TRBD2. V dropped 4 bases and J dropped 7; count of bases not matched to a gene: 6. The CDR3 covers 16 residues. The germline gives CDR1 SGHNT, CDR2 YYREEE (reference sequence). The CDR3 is CASSVGLAGVNGELFF. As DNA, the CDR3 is TGTGCCAGCAGCGTGGGACTAGCGGGAGTCAACGGGGAGCTGTTTTTT.

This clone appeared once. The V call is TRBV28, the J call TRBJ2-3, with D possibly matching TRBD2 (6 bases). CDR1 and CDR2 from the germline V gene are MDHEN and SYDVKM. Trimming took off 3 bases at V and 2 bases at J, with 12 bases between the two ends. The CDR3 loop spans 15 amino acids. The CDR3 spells CASSFPAGATDTQYF. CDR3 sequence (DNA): TGTGCCAGCAGTTTCCCAGCGGGTGCCACAGATACGCAGTATTTT.

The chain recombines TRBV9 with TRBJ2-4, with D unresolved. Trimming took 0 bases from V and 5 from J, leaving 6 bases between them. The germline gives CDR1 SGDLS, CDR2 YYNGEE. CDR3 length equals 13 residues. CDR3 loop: CASSVGEENIQYF. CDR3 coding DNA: TGTGCCAGCAGCGTAGGTGAAGAAAACATTCAGTACTTC.

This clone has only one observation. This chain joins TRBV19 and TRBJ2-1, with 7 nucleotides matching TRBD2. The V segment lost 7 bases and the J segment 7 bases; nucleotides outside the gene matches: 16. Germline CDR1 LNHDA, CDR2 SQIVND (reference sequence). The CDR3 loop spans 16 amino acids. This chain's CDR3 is CASTHGGLLGGNEQFF. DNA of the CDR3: TGTGCCAGTACCCACGGGGGACTTCTGGGAGGGAATGAGCAGTTCTTC.

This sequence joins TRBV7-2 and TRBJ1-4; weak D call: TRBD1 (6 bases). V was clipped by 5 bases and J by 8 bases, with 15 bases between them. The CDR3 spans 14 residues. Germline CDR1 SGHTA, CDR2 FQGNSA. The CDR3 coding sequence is TGTGCCAGCAGCAACACAGGGCCGCAGGAAAAACTGTTTTTT. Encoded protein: CASSNTGPQEKLFF. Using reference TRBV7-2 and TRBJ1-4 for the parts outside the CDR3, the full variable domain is GAGVSQSPSNKVTEKGKDVELRCDPISGHTALYWYRQSLGQGLEFLIYFQGNSAPDKSGLPSDRFSAERTGGSVSTLTIQRTQQEDSAVYLCASSNTGPQEKLFFGSGTQLSVL.

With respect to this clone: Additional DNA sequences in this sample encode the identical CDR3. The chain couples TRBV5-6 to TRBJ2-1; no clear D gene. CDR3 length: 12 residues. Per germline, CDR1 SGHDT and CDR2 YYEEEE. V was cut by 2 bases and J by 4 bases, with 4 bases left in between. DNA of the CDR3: TGTGCCAGCAGCTTAAGGTACAATGAGCAGTTCTTC. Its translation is CASSLRYNEQFF.

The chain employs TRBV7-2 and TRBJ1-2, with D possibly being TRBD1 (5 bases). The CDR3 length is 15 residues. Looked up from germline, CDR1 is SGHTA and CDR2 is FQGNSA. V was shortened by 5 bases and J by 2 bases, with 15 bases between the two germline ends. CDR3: CASSKLTVDNYGYTF. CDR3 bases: TGTGCCAGCAGCAAATTGACAGTGGACAACTATGGCTACACCTTC.

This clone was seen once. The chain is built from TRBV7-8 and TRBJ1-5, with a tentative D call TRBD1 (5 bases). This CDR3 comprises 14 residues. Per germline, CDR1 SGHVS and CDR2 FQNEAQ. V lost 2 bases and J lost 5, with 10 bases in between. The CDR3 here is CASSLRETDQPQHF. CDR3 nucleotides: TGTGCCAGCAGCTTAAGGGAGACAGATCAGCCCCAGCATTTT.

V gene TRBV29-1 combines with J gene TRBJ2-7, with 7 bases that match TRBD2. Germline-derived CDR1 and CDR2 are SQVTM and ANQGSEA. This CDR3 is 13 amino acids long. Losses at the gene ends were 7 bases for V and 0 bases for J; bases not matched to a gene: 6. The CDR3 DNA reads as TGCAGCGCAGCTAGCGGAGACTCCTACGAGCAGTACTTC. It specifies CSAASGDSYEQYF.

The CDR3 DNA reads TGTGCCAGCAGCCGTGACGTCGGGACAGCCGTGTTCGGGCAGTACTTC. Residues: CASSRDVGTAVFGQYF. This chain joins TRBV5-4 and TRBJ2-7, with 7 bases identical to TRBD1. Germline V gene lookup returns CDR1 SGHNT and CDR2 YYREEE (reference sequence). The trim removed 4 bases at V and 9 bases at J, leaving 19 bases unmatched. This CDR3 has 16 amino acids.

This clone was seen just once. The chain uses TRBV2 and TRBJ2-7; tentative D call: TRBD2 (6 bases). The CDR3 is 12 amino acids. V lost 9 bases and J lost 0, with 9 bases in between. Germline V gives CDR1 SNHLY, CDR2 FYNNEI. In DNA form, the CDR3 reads TGTGCCAGGGGGGGTAGCTCCTACGAGCAGTACTTC. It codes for CARGGSSYEQYF.

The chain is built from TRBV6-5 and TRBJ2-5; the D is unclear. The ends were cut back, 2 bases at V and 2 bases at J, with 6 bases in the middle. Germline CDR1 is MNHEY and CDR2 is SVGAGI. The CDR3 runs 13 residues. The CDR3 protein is CASSYGEQETQYF. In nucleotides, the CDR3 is TGTGCCAGCAGTTACGGGGAACAAGAGACCCAGTACTTC.

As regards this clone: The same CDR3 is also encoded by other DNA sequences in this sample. The CDR3 protein is CAISAFGTSTDTQYF. CDR3 bases: TGTGCCATCAGTGCGTTTGGGACTAGCACAGATACGCAGTATTTT. The chain combines TRBV10-3 with TRBJ2-3, with a tentative D call TRBD2 (6 bases). Between the trimmed V and J ends, which lost 4 bases and 0 bases, there was a span of 11 bases. Germline loops: CDR1 ENHRY, CDR2 SYGVKD. This CDR3 comprises 15 residues.

The CDR3 coding sequence is TGTGCCAGCATACAGACGGGAGGGGGAGCCCCCTACGAGCAGTACTTC. Translated, it gives CASIQTGGGAPYEQYF. The chain carries TRBV27 and TRBJ2-7; 8 bases line up with TRBD2. The CDR3 spans 16 residues. CDR1 is MNHEY, CDR2 SMNVEV, per germline (reference sequence). The trim removed 7 bases at V and 2 bases at J, leaving 13 bases unmatched.

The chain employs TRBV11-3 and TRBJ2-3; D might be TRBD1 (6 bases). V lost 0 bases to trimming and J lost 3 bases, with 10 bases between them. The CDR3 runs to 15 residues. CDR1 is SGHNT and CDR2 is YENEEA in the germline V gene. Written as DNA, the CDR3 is TGTGCCAGCAGCTTAGACAGGGGTATAACAGATACGCAGTATTTT. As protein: CASSLDRGITDTQYF.

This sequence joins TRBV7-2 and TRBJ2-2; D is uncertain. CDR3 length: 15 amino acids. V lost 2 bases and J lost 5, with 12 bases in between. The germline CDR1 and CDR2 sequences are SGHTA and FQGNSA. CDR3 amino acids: CASSLISLLTGELFF. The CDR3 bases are TGTGCCAGCAGCTTAATATCCCTATTGACCGGGGAGCTGTTTTTT.

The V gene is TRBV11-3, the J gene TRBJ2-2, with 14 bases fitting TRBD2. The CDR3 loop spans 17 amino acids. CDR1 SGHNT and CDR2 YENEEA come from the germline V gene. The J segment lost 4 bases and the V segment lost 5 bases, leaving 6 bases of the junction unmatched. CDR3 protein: CASSMTSGRVLTGELFF. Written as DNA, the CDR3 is TGTGCCAGCAGCATGACTAGCGGGAGGGTTCTCACCGGGGAGCTGTTTTTT.